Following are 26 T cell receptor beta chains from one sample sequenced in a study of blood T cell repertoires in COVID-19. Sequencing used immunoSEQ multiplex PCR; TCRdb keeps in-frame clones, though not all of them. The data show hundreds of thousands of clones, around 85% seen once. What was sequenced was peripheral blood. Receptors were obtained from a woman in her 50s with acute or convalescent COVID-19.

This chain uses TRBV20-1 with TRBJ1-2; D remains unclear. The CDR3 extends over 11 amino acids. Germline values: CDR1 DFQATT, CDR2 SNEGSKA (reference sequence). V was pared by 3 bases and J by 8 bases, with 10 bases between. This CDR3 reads CSASELVGYTF. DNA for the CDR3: TGCAGTGCTAGCGAACTAGTGGGCTACACCTTC.

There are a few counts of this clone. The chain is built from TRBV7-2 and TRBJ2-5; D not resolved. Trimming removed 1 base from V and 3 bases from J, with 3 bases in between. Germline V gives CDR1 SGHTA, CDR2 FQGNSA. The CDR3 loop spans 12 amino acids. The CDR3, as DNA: TGTGCCAGCAGCTTAGTAGAAGAGACCCAGTACTTC. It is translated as CASSLVEETQYF.

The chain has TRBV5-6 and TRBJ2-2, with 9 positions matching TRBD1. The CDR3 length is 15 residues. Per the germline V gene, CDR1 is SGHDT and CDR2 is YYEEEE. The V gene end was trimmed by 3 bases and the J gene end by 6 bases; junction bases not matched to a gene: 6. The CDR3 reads CASSSGQGRSGELFF. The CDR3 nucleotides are TGTGCCAGCAGCTCCGGACAGGGGAGGTCCGGGGAGCTGTTTTTT.

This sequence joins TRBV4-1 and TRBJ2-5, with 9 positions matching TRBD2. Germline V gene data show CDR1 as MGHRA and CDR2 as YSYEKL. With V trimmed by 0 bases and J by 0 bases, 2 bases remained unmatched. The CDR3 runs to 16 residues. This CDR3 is CASSQDGGGDQETQYF. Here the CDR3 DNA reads TGCGCCAGCAGCCAAGACGGCGGGGGGGACCAAGAGACCCAGTACTTC.

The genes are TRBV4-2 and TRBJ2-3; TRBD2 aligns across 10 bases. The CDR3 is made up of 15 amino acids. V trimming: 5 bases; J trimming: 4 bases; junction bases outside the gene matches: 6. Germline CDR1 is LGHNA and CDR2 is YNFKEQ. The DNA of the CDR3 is TGTGCCAGCAGCAGGAGCGGGGGGGCCCCAGATACGCAGTATTTT. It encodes CASSRSGGAPDTQYF.

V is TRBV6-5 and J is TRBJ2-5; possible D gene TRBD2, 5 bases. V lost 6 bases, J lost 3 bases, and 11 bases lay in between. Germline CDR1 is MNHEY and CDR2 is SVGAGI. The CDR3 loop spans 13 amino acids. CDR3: CASSRGMKETQYF. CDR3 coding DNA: TGTGCCAGCAGCCGAGGGATGAAAGAGACCCAGTACTTC.

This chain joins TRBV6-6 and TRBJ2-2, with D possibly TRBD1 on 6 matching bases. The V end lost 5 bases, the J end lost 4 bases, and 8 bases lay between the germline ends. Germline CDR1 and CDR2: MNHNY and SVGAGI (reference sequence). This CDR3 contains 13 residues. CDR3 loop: CASSRQATGELFF. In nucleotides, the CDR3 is TGTGCCAGCAGTCGACAGGCCACCGGGGAGCTGTTTTTT.

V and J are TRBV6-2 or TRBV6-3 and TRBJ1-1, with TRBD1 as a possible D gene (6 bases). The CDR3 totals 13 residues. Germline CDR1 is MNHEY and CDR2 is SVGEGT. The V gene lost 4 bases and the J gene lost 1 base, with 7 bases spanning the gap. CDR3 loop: CASSWTENTEAFF. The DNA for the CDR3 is TGTGCCAGCAGTTGGACAGAGAACACTGAAGCTTTCTTT.

Written as DNA, the CDR3 is TGTGCCTGGGAACAGGGATGGGAGACCCAGTACTTC. Its protein is CAWEQGWETQYF. The chain links TRBV30 to TRBJ2-5, with D possibly being TRBD1 (6 bases). Trimming took 5 bases from V and 5 from J, leaving 12 bases between them. Germline CDR1 and CDR2: GTSNPN and SVGIG (reference sequence). This CDR3 is built from 12 residues.

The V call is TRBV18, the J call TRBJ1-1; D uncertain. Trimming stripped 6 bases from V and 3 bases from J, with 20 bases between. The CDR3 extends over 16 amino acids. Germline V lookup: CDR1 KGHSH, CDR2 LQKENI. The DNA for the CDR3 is TGTGCCAGCTCGCGGGAGGGAGGGATTGAGGACACTGAAGCTTTCTTT. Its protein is CASSREGGIEDTEAFF.

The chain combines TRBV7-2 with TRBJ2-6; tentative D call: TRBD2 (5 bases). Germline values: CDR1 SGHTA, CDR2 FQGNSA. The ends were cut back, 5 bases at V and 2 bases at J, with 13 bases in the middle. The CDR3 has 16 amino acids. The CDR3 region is CASSPLTGTGANVLTF. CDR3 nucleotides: TGTGCCAGCAGCCCTCTTACGGGGACTGGGGCCAACGTCCTGACTTTC. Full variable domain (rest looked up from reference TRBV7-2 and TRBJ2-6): GAGVSQSPSNKVTEKGKDVELRCDPISGHTALYWYRQSLGQGLEFLIYFQGNSAPDKSGLPSDRFSAERTGGSVSTLTIQRTQQEDSAVYLCASSPLTGTGANVLTFGAGSRLTVL.

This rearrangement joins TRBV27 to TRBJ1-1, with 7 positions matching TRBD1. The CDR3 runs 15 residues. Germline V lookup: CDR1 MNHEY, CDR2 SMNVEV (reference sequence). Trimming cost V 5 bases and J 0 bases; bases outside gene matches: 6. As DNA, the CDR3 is TGTGCCAGCAGTGTGAGGACAGGACTGAACACTGAAGCTTTCTTT. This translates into CASSVRTGLNTEAFF.

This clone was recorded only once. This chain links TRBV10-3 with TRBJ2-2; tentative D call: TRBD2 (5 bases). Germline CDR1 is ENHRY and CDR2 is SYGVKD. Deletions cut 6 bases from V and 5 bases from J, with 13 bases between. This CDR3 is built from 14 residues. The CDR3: CAIRAQSGTGELFF. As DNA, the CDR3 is TGTGCCATCAGAGCCCAGAGCGGTACCGGGGAGCTGTTTTTT.

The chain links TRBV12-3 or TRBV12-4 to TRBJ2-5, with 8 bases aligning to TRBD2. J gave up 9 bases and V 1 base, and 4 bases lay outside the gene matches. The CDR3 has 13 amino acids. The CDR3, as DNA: TGTGCCAGCAGTTTAGATAGCGGGGAGGCCCAGTACTTC. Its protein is CASSLDSGEAQYF.

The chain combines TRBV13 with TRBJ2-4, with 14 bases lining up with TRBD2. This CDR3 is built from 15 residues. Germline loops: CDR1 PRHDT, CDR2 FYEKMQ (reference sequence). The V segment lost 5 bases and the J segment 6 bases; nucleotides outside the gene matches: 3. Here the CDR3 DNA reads TGTGCCAGCAGCCTCGGGACTAGCGGGAGAAACATTCAGTACTTC. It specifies CASSLGTSGRNIQYF.

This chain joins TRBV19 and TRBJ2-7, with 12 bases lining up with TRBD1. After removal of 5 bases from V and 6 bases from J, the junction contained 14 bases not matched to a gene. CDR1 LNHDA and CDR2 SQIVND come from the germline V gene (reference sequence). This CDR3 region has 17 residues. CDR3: CASSWTYRDRGLIEQYF. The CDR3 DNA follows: TGTGCCAGTAGTTGGACTTACCGGGACAGGGGGCTTATCGAGCAGTACTTC. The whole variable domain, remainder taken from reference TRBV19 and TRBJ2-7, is DGGITQSPKYLFRKEGQNVTLSCEQNLNHDAMYWYRQDPGQGLRLIYYSQIVNDFQKGDIAEGYSVSREKKESFPLTVTSAQKNPTAFYLCASSWTYRDRGLIEQYFGPGTRLTVT.

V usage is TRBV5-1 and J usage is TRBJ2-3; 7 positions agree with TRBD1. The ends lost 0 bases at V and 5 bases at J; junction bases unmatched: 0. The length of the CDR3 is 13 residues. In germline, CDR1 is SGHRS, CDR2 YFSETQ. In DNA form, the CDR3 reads TGCGCCAGCAGCTTGGGACAGGGAGATACGCAGTATTTT. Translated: CASSLGQGDTQYF.

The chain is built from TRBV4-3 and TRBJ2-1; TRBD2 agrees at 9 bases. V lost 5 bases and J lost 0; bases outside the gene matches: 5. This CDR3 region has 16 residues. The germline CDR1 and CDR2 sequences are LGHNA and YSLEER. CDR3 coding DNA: TGCGCCAGCAGCGCTCTAGCGGGAAGCTCCTACAATGAGCAGTTCTTC. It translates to CASSALAGSSYNEQFF.

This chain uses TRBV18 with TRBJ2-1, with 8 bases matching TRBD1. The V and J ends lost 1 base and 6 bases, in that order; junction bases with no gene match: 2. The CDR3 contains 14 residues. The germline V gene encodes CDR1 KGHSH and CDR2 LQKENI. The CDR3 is CASSPQTGGNEQFF. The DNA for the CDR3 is TGTGCCAGCTCACCACAAACAGGGGGCAATGAGCAGTTCTTC. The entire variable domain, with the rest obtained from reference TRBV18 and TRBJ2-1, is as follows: NAGVMQNPRHLVRRRGQEARLRCSPMKGHSHVYWYRQLPEEGLKFMVYLQKENIIDESGMPKERFSAEFPKEGPSILRIQQVVRGDSAAYFCASSPQTGGNEQFFGPGTRLTVL.

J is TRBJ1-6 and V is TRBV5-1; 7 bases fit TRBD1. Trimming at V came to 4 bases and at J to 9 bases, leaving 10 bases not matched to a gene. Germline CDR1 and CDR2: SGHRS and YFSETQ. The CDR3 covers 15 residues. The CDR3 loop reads CASSINRGQGSPLHF. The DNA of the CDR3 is TGCGCCAGCAGCATCAACAGGGGTCAGGGTTCACCCCTCCACTTT.

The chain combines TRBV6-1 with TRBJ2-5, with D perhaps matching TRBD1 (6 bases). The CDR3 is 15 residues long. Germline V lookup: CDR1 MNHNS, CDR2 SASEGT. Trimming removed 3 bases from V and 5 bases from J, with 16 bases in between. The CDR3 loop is CASSDLGASRETQYF. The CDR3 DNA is TGTGCCAGCAGTGATCTGGGGGCGAGTAGGGAGACCCAGTACTTC.

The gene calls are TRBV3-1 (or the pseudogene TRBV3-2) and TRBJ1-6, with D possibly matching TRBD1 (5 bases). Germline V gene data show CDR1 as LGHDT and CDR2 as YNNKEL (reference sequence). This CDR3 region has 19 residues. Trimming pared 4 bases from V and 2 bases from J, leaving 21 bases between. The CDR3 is CASSRTFFGGNAYNSPLHF. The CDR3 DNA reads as TGTGCCAGCAGCCGAACGTTCTTCGGGGGAAATGCCTATAATTCACCCCTCCACTTT.

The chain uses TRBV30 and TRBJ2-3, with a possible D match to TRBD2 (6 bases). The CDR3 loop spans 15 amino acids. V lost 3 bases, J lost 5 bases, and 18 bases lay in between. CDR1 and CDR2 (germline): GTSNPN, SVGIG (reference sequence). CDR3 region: CAWSDLRDSRDTQYF. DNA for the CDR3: TGTGCCTGGAGCGATTTACGGGACTCACGAGATACGCAGTATTTT.

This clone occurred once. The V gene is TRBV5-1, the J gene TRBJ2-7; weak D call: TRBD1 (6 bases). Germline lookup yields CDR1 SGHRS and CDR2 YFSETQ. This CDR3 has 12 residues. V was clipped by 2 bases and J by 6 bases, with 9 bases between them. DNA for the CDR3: TGCGCCAGCAGCTTTACAGGGCCCGAGCAGTACTTC. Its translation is CASSFTGPEQYF.

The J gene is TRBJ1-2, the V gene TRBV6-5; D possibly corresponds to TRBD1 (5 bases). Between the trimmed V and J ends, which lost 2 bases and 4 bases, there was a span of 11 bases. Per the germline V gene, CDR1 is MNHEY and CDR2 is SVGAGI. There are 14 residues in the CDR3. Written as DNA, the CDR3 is TGTGCCAGCAGTTACCGCGACAGAAGCTATGGCTACACCTTC. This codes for CASSYRDRSYGYTF.

In DNA form, the CDR3 reads TGTGCCAGCAGTTATCTGGGGGCAGGGCAGCCCCAGCATTTT. As protein: CASSYLGAGQPQHF. The rearrangement links TRBV6-2 or TRBV6-3 to TRBJ1-5, with D possibly being TRBD1 (6 bases). This CDR3 is built from 14 residues. V was pared by 3 bases and J by 7 bases, with 13 bases between. Per the germline V gene, CDR1 is MNHEY and CDR2 is SVGEGT.